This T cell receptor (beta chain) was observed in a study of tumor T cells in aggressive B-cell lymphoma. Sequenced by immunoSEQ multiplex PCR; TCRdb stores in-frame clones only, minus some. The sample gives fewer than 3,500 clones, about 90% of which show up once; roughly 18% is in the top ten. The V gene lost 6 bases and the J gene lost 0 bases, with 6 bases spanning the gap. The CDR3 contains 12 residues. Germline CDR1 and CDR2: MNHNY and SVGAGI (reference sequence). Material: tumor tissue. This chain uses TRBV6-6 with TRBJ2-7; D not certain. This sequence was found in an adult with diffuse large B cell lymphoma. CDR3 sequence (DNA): TGTGCCAGCAGACAGAGCTCCTACGAGCAGTACTTC. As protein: CASRQSSYEQYF.